The 17 T cell receptor beta chains in this list originate from one sample, sequenced in a study of T-cell reconstitution after alpha-beta-depleted transplantation in children. A TCRbeta library incorporating unique molecular identifiers was prepared. TCRdb used MiXCR to reprocess the PCR reads, holding one entry per CDR3 protein. Among fewer than 700,000 distinct CDR3 sequences listed, about an eighth were seen once. The specimen was PBMCs, mostly from graft donor cells, collected 360 days after TCRalphabeta/CD19-depleted stem cell transplant. These receptor sequences come from a male patient under 18 who had a stem cell transplant for acute myeloid leukemia, so the T cells may come from the graft donor.

This clonotype was seen only a few times. The genes are TRBV7-2 and TRBJ2-2, with D perhaps matching TRBD1 (5 bases). Germline values: CDR1 SGHTA, CDR2 FQGNSA. V lost 1 base, J lost 8 bases, and 11 bases lay in between. The CDR3 sequence is 14 residues long. CDR3 nucleotide sequence: TGTGCCAGCAGCTTAGTGCAGGGTAGGGGGGAGCTGTTTTTT. This gives the protein CASSLVQGRGELFF.

This clonotype appeared a few times. The chain employs TRBV20-1 and TRBJ2-2, with 7 bases matching TRBD2. V dropped 6 bases and J dropped 0; count of bases not matched to a gene: 13. Germline values: CDR1 DFQATT, CDR2 SNEGSKA (reference sequence). The CDR3 consists of 17 residues. Written as DNA, the CDR3 is TGCAGTGCCCAGAAAGGGCCCGGGAGGACGAACACCGGGGAGCTGTTTTTT. As protein: CSAQKGPGRTNTGELFF.

This clonotype came up a few times. The chain combines TRBV29-1 with TRBJ2-1; tentatively, D is TRBD2 (7 bases). The length of the CDR3 is 16 residues. The germline V gene has CDR1 SQVTM and CDR2 ANQGSEA. Trimming stripped 0 bases from V and 7 bases from J, with 19 bases between. Written as DNA, the CDR3 is TGCAGCGTTGAAGATCCCCCTAGGGGGGGTTATAATGAGCAGTTCTTC. The encoded protein is CSVEDPPRGGYNEQFF.

The chain couples TRBV10-3 to TRBJ2-7; TRBD2 is a possible D gene (6 bases). Trimming stripped 5 bases from V and 6 bases from J, with 20 bases between. The CDR3 runs to 15 residues. Germline V gene data show CDR1 as ENHRY and CDR2 as SYGVKD. The CDR3 DNA is TGTGCCATCAGTACTTCCCCGGTTGGGACTCCCGAGCAGTACTTC. Its translation is CAISTSPVGTPEQYF.

In its sample, this clonotype was seen a few times. The chain combines TRBV5-1 with TRBJ1-6; D is undetermined. CDR3 length: 17 amino acids. CDR1 is SGHRS, CDR2 YFSETQ, per germline. The V gene lost 3 bases and the J gene lost 7 bases, with 20 bases spanning the gap. The chain's CDR3 is CASSSAENRRPNSPLHF. In DNA, the CDR3 is TGCGCCAGCAGCTCAGCTGAAAACCGACGGCCAAATTCACCCCTCCACTTT.

This clonotype was detected only a few times. V is TRBV12-3 or TRBV12-4 and J is TRBJ2-7, with 9 bases that match TRBD1. V gave up 10 bases and J gave up 5 bases; unmatched junction bases: 9. The CDR3 totals 13 residues. The CDR3 bases are TGTGCCACCTGTGGGGACAGGGACGACGAGCAGTACTTC. Protein: CATCGDRDDEQYF.

This clonotype was picked up many times. The chain combines TRBV9 with TRBJ2-7; 11 nucleotides align to TRBD2. With 0 bases clipped from V and 3 bases from J, the junction kept 5 bases outside the gene matches. This CDR3 region has 16 residues. CDR1 is SGDLS and CDR2 is YYNGEE in the germline V gene. The CDR3 region is CASSVGTSGGRYEQYF. The CDR3 nucleotides read TGTGCCAGCAGCGTAGGAACTAGCGGGGGTCGCTACGAGCAGTACTTC.

There are a few counts of this clonotype. V usage is TRBV28 and J usage is TRBJ2-3; 9 nucleotides align to TRBD2. The CDR3 extends over 16 amino acids. V was clipped by 5 bases and J by 1 base; unmatched bases: 7. Germline-derived CDR1 and CDR2 are MDHEN and SYDVKM. CDR3 region: CASSPGLARGTDTQYF. CDR3 in DNA: TGTGCCAGCAGTCCCGGACTAGCGAGAGGCACAGATACGCAGTATTTT.

This clonotype was counted many times. This chain connects TRBV4-3 to TRBJ1-4, with D unresolved. In germline, CDR1 is LGHNA, CDR2 YSLEER. Trimming took off 0 bases at V and 4 bases at J, with 9 bases between the two ends. This CDR3 is 15 amino acids long. In DNA form, the CDR3 reads TGCGCCAGCAGCCAAGAACGGGGATATAATGAAAAACTGTTTTTT. Translating gives CASSQERGYNEKLFF.

V gene TRBV20-1 combines with J gene TRBJ2-5; a weak D match, TRBD2 (7 bases). Trimming removed 7 bases from V and 6 bases from J, with 24 bases in between. Germline CDR1 DFQATT, CDR2 SNEGSKA (reference sequence). This CDR3 has 15 residues. CDR3 sequence (DNA): TGCAGTGGGACGGGGGGCGGGACCCTCCAGCAGACCCAGTACTTC. It codes for CSGTGGGTLQQTQYF.

This clonotype was recorded many times. The chain is built from TRBV29-1 and TRBJ2-5; either TRBD1 or TRBD2 may supply D (5 bases each). The CDR3 totals 13 residues. V lost 8 bases, J lost 4 bases, and 17 bases lay in between. Per germline, CDR1 SQVTM and CDR2 ANQGSEA. The CDR3 loop is CSRVGPQGETQYF. The CDR3, as DNA: TGCAGCCGCGTGGGACCCCAGGGAGAGACCCAGTACTTC. Full variable domain (remainder filled in from reference TRBV29-1 and TRBJ2-5): SAVISQKPSRDICQRGTSLTIQCQVDSQVTMMFWYRQQPGQSLTLIATANQGSEATYESGFVIDKFPISRPNLTFSTLTVSNMSPEDSSIYLCSRVGPQGETQYFGPGTRLLVL.

This clonotype was counted only a few times. The chain couples TRBV28 to TRBJ1-2, with 9 bases aligning to TRBD1. Per germline, CDR1 MDHEN and CDR2 SYDVKM. V was pared by 3 bases and J by 4 bases, with 6 bases of the junction left unmatched. This CDR3 has 15 amino acids. In DNA form, the CDR3 reads TGTGCCAGCAGTTTTCCGACAGGGGGACTCTATGGCTACACCTTC. This sequence encodes CASSFPTGGLYGYTF.

This clonotype was observed many times. The chain carries TRBV5-1 and TRBJ2-5; D gene ambiguous. The germline V gene encodes CDR1 SGHRS and CDR2 YFSETQ. The CDR3 extends over 15 amino acids. V shed 3 bases and J shed 5 bases, with 17 bases lying between them. The CDR3 DNA is TGCGCCAGCAGCTCCTGGACGGAACCAAGGGAGACCCAGTACTTC. This codes for CASSSWTEPRETQYF.

This clonotype appeared a few times. V gene TRBV5-1 combines with J gene TRBJ2-3, with D unresolved. V shed 3 bases and J shed 6 bases, with 11 bases lying between them. Germline lookup yields CDR1 SGHRS and CDR2 YFSETQ. This CDR3 spans 13 amino acids. CDR3 protein: CASSSFSIDTQYF. The CDR3 DNA is TGCGCCAGCAGCTCGTTCTCTATCGATACGCAGTATTTT.

V usage is TRBV5-1 and J usage is TRBJ2-7, with TRBD2 matching 9 bases. The germline V gene encodes CDR1 SGHRS and CDR2 YFSETQ. The ends lost 2 bases at V and 5 bases at J; junction bases unmatched: 14. CDR3 length: 17 amino acids. Written as DNA, the CDR3 is TGCGCCAGCAGCTTCAATCCTAATAGCGGGAGCGGGCACGAGCAGTACTTC. Translation: CASSFNPNSGSGHEQYF.

V usage is TRBV4-3 and J usage is TRBJ2-3, with TRBD2 matching 10 bases. Germline V CDR1 and CDR2: LGHNA, YSLEER. V dropped 0 bases and J dropped 2; count of bases not matched to a gene: 8. The CDR3 covers 18 residues. CDR3 sequence reads: CASSQDHLAGVITDTQYF. DNA for the CDR3: TGCGCCAGCAGCCAAGATCACCTAGCGGGGGTGATCACAGATACGCAGTATTTT.

This clonotype was found a few times. The V gene is TRBV11-1, the J gene TRBJ2-6; D is unresolved. The CDR3 is made up of 18 amino acids. Germline assignment: CDR1 SGHAT and CDR2 FQDESV (reference sequence). With 11 bases removed from V and 1 base from J, the gap between germline ends came to 24 bases. The CDR3 spells CASQVRRSAPSGANVLTF. The CDR3 nucleotides are TGTGCCTCCCAAGTCAGGCGTAGTGCCCCATCTGGGGCCAACGTCCTGACTTTC.